This T cell receptor beta chain was recorded in a study of OX40 agonist ivuxolimab in advanced cancers. Describing the broader study: Ivuxolimab was a fully human IgG2 agonistic monoclonal antibody targeting the costimulatory receptor OX40 (CD134). Partial responses were achieved by three dose-escalation patients, of whom one had hepatocellular carcinoma and two had cutaneous melanoma. Of the roughly 50 dose-escalation patients, hepatocellular carcinoma was present in 19, melanoma in around 15, renal cell carcinoma in 9 and head and neck cancer in 9. In the dose-escalation cohort, approximately 80% of patients were male, and the mean age was roughly 56 years with a range of roughly 20 to 79. Intravenous ivuxolimab was administered to patients every 2 weeks at six dose levels: 0.01, 0.1, 0.3, 1.5, 3 and 10 mg/kg. The monotherapy dose-escalation portion (N ≈ 50 patients) of the phase I ivuxolimab trial is reported in the paper. Peripheral TCRbeta sequencing aimed to test whether ivuxolimab altered TCR sequence diversity and caused clonal T-cell expansion. Patients were allowed to have had prior anti-PD-1, anti-PD-L1 or anti-CTLA-4 therapy, and approximately 40% of the dose-escalation patients had been treated with checkpoint inhibitors.

Genomic DNA was isolated from the sorted cells so that the TCRbeta CDR3 region could be sequenced. TCRbeta CDR3 regions were sequenced using the immunoSEQ Assay. Entries here come from immuneACCESS through TCRdb and include only in-frame sequences with V and J called. Some clones fail to appear in such tables; in the studies checked, an unresolved V gene covers under half of the shortfall, and the cause of the remainder is unknown. For this sample there are tens of thousands of clones; about 92% appear just once. Approximately 0.2% of the sample goes to the ten largest clones. The trial excluded patients who had a history of autoimmune disease or who were on systemic immunosuppression. Peripheral blood for TCR sequencing was collected from all dose cohorts at baseline, on cycle 4 day 1, and on cycle 7 day 1. Samples came from an open-label, multicenter, first-in-human phase I dose-escalation trial of ivuxolimab. The trial enrolled adults with locally advanced or metastatic head and neck squamous cell, hepatocellular, melanoma or renal cell carcinoma. Before TCR sequencing, CD4+ T cells and CD8+ T cells were sorted from peripheral blood as separate populations.

In the case of this clone: Its antigen is unknown. Nothing much larger sits one base from this clone, and base qualities are not available.

General findings and caveats noted by the study authors: In the 0.1-3.0 mg/kg groups, partial responders were among the patients with the lowest normalized peripheral clonal expansion, particularly in CD8+ T cells. Which antigens the clonally expanded peripheral T cells were specific for was not determined. Low levels of normalized T-cell clonal expansion were also seen in some nonresponding patients. Clonal expansion of both CD4+ and CD8+ blood T cells was observed from baseline to week 6 at doses 0.1 to 3.0 mg/kg. After ivuxolimab, more expanded clones were found on average in CD8+ T cells than in CD4+ T cells.

The germline V gene (reference sequence) supplies CDR1 GTSNPN and CDR2 SVGIG. The V end loses 3 bases and the J end loses 3 bases, and a stretch of 6 bases separates them. The CDR3 runs 12 residues from the cysteine to the phenylalanine. Only CDR3 DNA is held: 36 bases, read in frame from base 1. This specimen consisted of CD4+ or CD8+ T cells sorted from blood, obtained in a trial of the OX40 agonist ivuxolimab. This receptor was taken from an adult with an advanced solid tumor such as melanoma, head and neck, liver or kidney cancer. The chain is assembled from TRBV30 and TRBJ2-1, with no confident D gene call. The CDR3 protein sequence reads: CAWRTVYNEQFF. The nucleotide sequence reads TGTGCCTGGAGAACCGTCTACAATGAGCAGTTCTTC.